These 26 T cell receptor beta chains share one sample of origin, sequenced in a study of the immune and genomic landscape of osteosarcoma. Primary, local recurrence and metastasis osteosarcoma tumors were taken after treatment from poor-prognosis patients. The repertoire was sequenced with immunoSEQ multiplex PCR; TCRdb's copy has only in-frame clones and lacks some. The sample consists of around 470 clones, 84% of them appearing once. The sequenced material came from osteosarcoma tumor tissue from the thigh. The receptors come from a human donor with osteosarcoma.

This chain joins TRBV12-5 and TRBJ1-2, with a tentative D call TRBD1 (5 bases). Germline CDR1 LGHNT, CDR2 FRNRAP. The CDR3 has 14 residues. The germline V and J ends were trimmed by 8 bases and 4 bases, with 17 bases remaining between them. In DNA form, the CDR3 reads TGTGCTAGTAACCCAGATGGGGCCGGCTATGGCTACACCTTC. Translated: CASNPDGAGYGYTF.

The V gene is TRBV2, the J gene TRBJ1-1; 9 nucleotides agree with TRBD1. The germline V gene encodes CDR1 SNHLY and CDR2 FYNNEI. V lost 5 bases to trimming and J lost 3 bases; unmatched junction nucleotides: 4. The CDR3 contains 14 residues. The CDR3 reads CASSSGQGYTEAFF. Written as DNA, the CDR3 is TGTGCCAGCAGTTCGGGACAGGGATACACTGAAGCTTTCTTT.

The chain recombines TRBV14 with TRBJ1-1; weak D call: TRBD1 (6 bases). CDR1 is SGHDN and CDR2 is FVKESK in the germline V gene. CDR3 size: 13 residues. V lost 2 bases and J 4 bases, leaving 8 bases between the germline ends. This chain's CDR3 is CASSQLGGTEAFF. The CDR3 DNA sequence: TGTGCCAGCAGCCAACTAGGGGGCACTGAAGCTTTCTTT.

The chain couples TRBV5-6 to TRBJ1-1, with D perhaps matching TRBD1 (6 bases). Germline-derived CDR1 and CDR2 are SGHDT and YYEEEE. The CDR3 is 15 residues long. The V end lost 4 bases, the J end lost 5 bases, and 18 bases lay between the germline ends. Here the CDR3 reads CASSIDRIGGTEAFF. The CDR3 bases are TGTGCCAGCAGCATCGACAGGATCGGTGGGACTGAAGCTTTCTTT.

This clone was detected only once. The germline gene is not matched at one end of the junction; a read error may be the cause. The sample carries other DNA sequences with the same CDR3. The rearrangement links TRBV30 to TRBJ2-4, with 9 bases that match TRBD1. CDR3 length: 13 residues. Looked up from germline, CDR1 is GTSNPN and CDR2 is SVGIG (reference sequence). CDR3 DNA: TGTGCTTGGAGTGTACAGGGGGCTCGTTTAAGTAACTTC. It is translated as CAWSVQGARLSNF.

The table lists this clone with a few counts. The J gene is TRBJ2-7, the V gene TRBV11-2; perhaps TRBD1 as D (6 bases). The V end was cut by 2 bases, the J end by 5 bases, with 16 bases between. The CDR3 runs 15 residues. CDR1 is SGHAT and CDR2 is FQNNGV in the germline V gene. For the CDR3, the DNA is TGTGCCAGCAGCTTAATGTGGGGGCGGGTGAACGAGCAGTACTTC. Translation: CASSLMWGRVNEQYF.

The rearrangement joins TRBV27 to TRBJ2-1; D not resolved. Looked up from germline, CDR1 is MNHEY and CDR2 is SMNVEV (reference sequence). This CDR3 region has 12 residues. The V end lost 3 bases, the J end lost 6 bases, and 6 bases lay between the germline ends. This CDR3 reads CASSFKPNEQFF. DNA for the CDR3: TGTGCCAGCAGTTTCAAACCCAATGAGCAGTTCTTC.

V and J are TRBV4-3 and TRBJ2-3; D not certain. The V gene's germline CDR1 is LGHNA and CDR2 YSLEER. Deletions cut 0 bases from V and 3 bases from J, with 16 bases between. The length of the CDR3 is 17 residues. The CDR3 loop reads CASSQDSPGSMTDTQYF. In DNA, the CDR3 is TGCGCCAGCAGCCAAGATTCCCCGGGCAGTATGACAGATACGCAGTATTTT.

The CDR3 nucleotides are TGTGCCAGCAGCTTGGAGGGACCTAACTATGGCTACACCTTC. This encodes CASSLEGPNYGYTF. This chain uses TRBV5-5 with TRBJ1-2, with D perhaps matching TRBD1 (5 bases). The CDR3 loop spans 14 amino acids. Germline V gives CDR1 SGHKS, CDR2 YYEKEE (reference sequence). The ends were cut back, 0 bases at V and 0 bases at J, with 6 bases in the middle.

This clone was counted a single time. This chain connects TRBV6-1 to TRBJ2-7; 12 bases align to TRBD2. This CDR3 has 17 amino acids. J lost 1 base, V lost 2 bases, and 6 bases had no gene match. Germline assignment: CDR1 MNHNS and CDR2 SASEGT. The CDR3 here is CASSEWKLAGGSYEQYF. The CDR3 bases are TGTGCCAGCAGTGAATGGAAACTAGCGGGAGGATCCTACGAGCAGTACTTC.

This clone was detected only a few times. The V gene is TRBV5-5, the J gene TRBJ2-1; 8 nucleotides agree with TRBD1. The CDR3 is made up of 15 amino acids. Germline assignment: CDR1 SGHKS and CDR2 YYEKEE (reference sequence). After removal of 2 bases from V and 8 bases from J, the junction contained 9 bases not matched to a gene. CDR3 sequence reads: CASSFRQGKMDEQFF. CDR3 coding DNA: TGTGCCAGCAGCTTCCGACAGGGGAAAATGGATGAGCAGTTCTTC.

This sequence joins TRBV28 and TRBJ2-1, with 8 bases fitting TRBD1. Germline V lookup: CDR1 MDHEN, CDR2 SYDVKM. J gave up 2 bases and V 2 bases, and 5 bases lay outside the gene matches. This CDR3 comprises 16 residues. CDR3: CASSLHRGAPYNEQFF. The CDR3 region has the DNA TGTGCCAGCAGTTTACACAGGGGGGCCCCCTACAATGAGCAGTTCTTC. Full variable domain (missing parts from reference TRBV28 and TRBJ2-1): DVKVTQSSRYLVKRTGEKVFLECVQDMDHENMFWYRQDPGLGLRLIYFSYDVKMKEKGDIPEGYSVSREKKERFSLILESASTNQTSMYLCASSLHRGAPYNEQFFGPGTRLTVL.

The chain carries TRBV14 and TRBJ1-2; no clear D. The length of the CDR3 is 17 residues. Trimming cost V 1 base and J 8 bases, with 23 bases left between them. Germline CDR1 reads SGHDN; CDR2 reads FVKESK. The CDR3 reads CASSQGTKALPFGGYTF. Written as DNA, the CDR3 is TGTGCCAGCAGCCAAGGAACAAAGGCCCTTCCCTTTGGCGGCTACACCTTC.

The V and J genes are TRBV29-1 and TRBJ2-1; TRBD1 or TRBD2 may be the D gene (6 bases each). V gave up 5 bases and J gave up 0 bases, with 14 bases separating them. The germline gives CDR1 SQVTM, CDR2 ANQGSEA. The CDR3 length is 15 residues. The CDR3: CSVPGGDSSYNEQFF. The CDR3 DNA is TGCAGCGTTCCCGGGGGCGACAGCTCCTACAATGAGCAGTTCTTC.

This chain joins TRBV27 and TRBJ2-4; weak D call: TRBD2 (7 bases). Germline CDR1 and CDR2: MNHEY and SMNVEV (reference sequence). The V gene lost 5 bases and the J gene lost 10 bases, with 15 bases spanning the gap. The CDR3 totals 13 residues. The CDR3 DNA reads as TGTGCCAGCAGTCCCCGAGGGGGGGCAATTCAGTACTTC. This codes for CASSPRGGAIQYF.

The chain employs TRBV4-2 and TRBJ2-7, with a tentative D call TRBD1 (5 bases). The V and J ends lost 2 bases and 7 bases respectively, with 18 bases between them. The CDR3 covers 15 residues. Germline V CDR1 and CDR2: LGHNA, YNFKEQ. The CDR3 DNA reads TGTGCCAGCAGCCAATCGGAAGGGGTTGGTCGGGAGCAGTACTTC. It translates to CASSQSEGVGREQYF.

The V and J genes are TRBV9 and TRBJ1-2; 10 positions agree with TRBD1. The CDR3 spans 13 residues. Per germline, CDR1 SGDLS and CDR2 YYNGEE. After removal of 4 bases from V and 6 bases from J, the junction contained 3 bases not matched to a gene. CDR3: CASSPGTGDGYTF. CDR3 nucleotide sequence: TGTGCCAGCAGCCCCGGGACAGGGGATGGCTACACCTTC.

The chain joins TRBV12-5 to TRBJ2-1; 7 positions agree with TRBD2. J gave up 12 bases and V 5 bases, and 19 bases lay outside the gene matches. Germline lookup yields CDR1 LGHNT and CDR2 FRNRAP. The CDR3 is made up of 16 amino acids. The DNA for the CDR3 is TGTGCTAGTGGTCCTCAATTGGGGGGGACCCCCTCGGGGCAGTTCTTC. Its protein product is CASGPQLGGTPSGQFF.

The chain employs TRBV5-1 and TRBJ2-5; no definite D call. Germline CDR1 reads SGHRS; CDR2 reads YFSETQ. There are 12 residues in the CDR3. V was trimmed by 2 bases and J by 3 bases, leaving 5 bases between them. CDR3 nucleotides: TGCGCCAGCAGCTTTGAGGAAGAGACCCAGTACTTC. Protein product: CASSFEEETQYF.

Only a few counts were recorded for this clone. The chain has TRBV14 and TRBJ2-7; no firm D call. V lost 1 base and J lost 3, with 4 bases in between. The V gene's germline CDR1 is SGHDN and CDR2 FVKESK. CDR3 length equals 12 residues. This CDR3 is CASSQGVYEQYF. DNA for the CDR3: TGTGCCAGCAGCCAAGGGGTCTACGAGCAGTACTTC.

The gene calls are TRBV2 and TRBJ1-2, with D possibly matching TRBD1 (6 bases). Trimming left V 7 bases short and J 3 bases short, with 15 bases between. The CDR3 spans 14 residues. Germline V gene data show CDR1 as SNHLY and CDR2 as FYNNEI. CDR3 sequence (DNA): TGTGCCAGCACTGTGGGAGGGGGGGACTATGGCTACACCTTC. Protein product: CASTVGGGDYGYTF. Looking up the rest from reference TRBV2 and TRBJ1-2 gives the full variable domain: EPEVTQTPSHQVTQMGQEVILRCVPISNHLYFYWYRQILGQKVEFLVSFYNNEISEKSEIFDDQFSVERPDGSNFTLKIRSTKLEDSAMYFCASTVGGGDYGYTFGSGTRLTVV.

This clone was seen a few times. The rearrangement joins TRBV7-2 to TRBJ2-4; TRBD1 might be the D (6 bases). V lost 1 base and J lost 7, with 14 bases in between. Germline V gene data show CDR1 as SGHTA and CDR2 as FQGNSA. The CDR3 is 15 amino acids. The CDR3 sequence is CASSLGSRGRNIQYF. For the CDR3, the DNA is TGTGCCAGCAGCTTAGGCTCCAGGGGAAGGAACATTCAGTACTTC.

This rearrangement joins TRBV7-2 to TRBJ2-7; no definite D call. Per the germline V gene, CDR1 is SGHTA and CDR2 is FQGNSA. There are 12 residues in the CDR3. Between the trimmed V and J ends, which lost 11 bases and 4 bases, there was a span of 15 bases. The CDR3 DNA is TGTGCCGTCGCAGGATCGAGATACGAGCAGTACTTC. Residues: CAVAGSRYEQYF.

This clone occurred once. This chain connects TRBV18 to TRBJ2-1; no definite D call. Germline V gene lookup returns CDR1 KGHSH and CDR2 LQKENI. The V end lost 0 bases, the J end lost 7 bases, and 7 bases lay between the germline ends. This CDR3 is 13 amino acids long. CDR3 protein: CASSPPGKNEQFF. In DNA, the CDR3 is TGTGCCAGCTCACCACCGGGAAAAAATGAGCAGTTCTTC.

The chain links TRBV4-3 to TRBJ2-1; D unresolved. This CDR3 has 16 amino acids. V was clipped by 0 bases and J by 4 bases, with 13 bases between them. Germline V CDR1 and CDR2: LGHNA, YSLEER. CDR3 protein: CASSQDSRTLYNEQFF. CDR3 nucleotides: TGCGCCAGCAGCCAAGACTCGAGAACTCTTTACAATGAGCAGTTCTTC.

This sequence joins TRBV21-1 and TRBJ1-4. TRBV21-1 is described as a pseudogene. The CDR3 is made up of 15 amino acids. CDR3 protein: CASREGGPTNEKLFF. The CDR3 bases are TGTGCCAGCAGGGAGGGGGGGCCAACTAATGAAAAACTGTTTTTT.